Included here is one TCR beta chain sequence, with context. Its antigen remains unidentified. These data come from a study of cytotoxic CD8 clonotypes in ibrutinib-treated CLL. This CDR3 is 12 amino acids long. Germline CDR1 MGHDK, CDR2 SYGVNS. V lost 9 bases and J 6 bases, leaving 15 bases between the germline ends. The study, taken as a whole, reports: Sustained-remission and progressing patients had different sampling times.

Here immunoSEQ multiplex PCR was the method, and the copy in TCRdb shows in-frame clones only, minus some. The sample shows more than 300,000 clones, about 80% of them seen only once. With cryopreserved PBMCs as the source, around 2 micrograms of genomic DNA went to TCR beta libraries. The chain joins TRBV25-1 to TRBJ2-7; a weak D match, TRBD1 (6 bases). The sequencing here drew on PBMCs, taken before ibrutinib treatment. The TCR comes from a human donor with chronic lymphocytic leukemia. The CDR3 DNA sequence: TGTGCCAGTAGGGACACCGGCGCCGAGCAGTACTTC. It yields the protein CASRDTGAEQYF.